This record concerns one T cell receptor (beta chain) sequence. Its antigen is as yet unknown. The data were obtained in a study of cytomegalovirus exposure and HLA in healthy donors. On the study more broadly: The 120 validation repertoires and the roughly 680 first-cohort repertoires shared a platform, a later analysis reported.

Trimming cost V 0 bases and J 6 bases, with 11 bases left between them. Germline V lookup: CDR1 MRHNA, CDR2 SNTAGT. The CDR3 spans 14 residues. Clones were sequenced by immunoSEQ multiplex PCR, and TCRdb holds only the in-frame ones, with some missing. The data hold over 150,000 clones, with 70% to 90% observed a single time. Study conclusions and caveats: Under in vitro conditions, three CMV-associated chains were confirmed as specific for CMV antigens. According to a later analysis, TCR clusters from the first cohort tended to co-occur in the 120 or so validation repertoires.

Sequencing used PBMCs. The chain is built from TRBV6-4 and TRBJ1-2, with no clear D. The origin of this receptor is a woman younger than 45 in good health and CMV-seronegative. The CDR3 sequence: CASSDSLGRNGYTF. The CDR3 DNA reads as TGTGCCAGCAGTGACTCTTTGGGCAGGAATGGCTACACCTTC.